Listed here are 9 T cell receptor beta chains from one sample, sequenced in a study of blood T cell repertoires in COVID-19. Sequencing used immunoSEQ multiplex PCR; TCRdb keeps in-frame clones, though not all of them. The sample lists some 31,000 clones, 90% seen once, with roughly 13% in the top ten. The sequenced material came from peripheral blood. The receptor set was obtained from a human donor in a cohort sampled during active COVID-19.

This clone was detected once. This sequence joins TRBV15 and TRBJ1-5; 9 nucleotides line up with TRBD1. V was pared by 1 base and J by 7 bases, with 8 bases of the junction left unmatched. The CDR3 sequence is 16 residues long. Germline assignment: CDR1 LNHNV and CDR2 YYDKDF (reference sequence). The CDR3 is CATSRGDREDGQPQHF. DNA for the CDR3: TGTGCCACCAGCAGAGGGGACAGGGAGGACGGACAGCCCCAGCATTTT. The full variable domain, its missing parts supplied by reference TRBV15 and TRBJ1-5, is DAMVIQNPRYQVTQFGKPVTLSCSQTLNHNVMYWYQQKSSQAPKLLFHYYDKDFNNEADTPDNFQSRRPNTSFCFLDIRSPGLGDTAMYLCATSRGDREDGQPQHFGDGTRLSIL.

The CDR3 nucleotides read TGTGCCAGCTCACCGCCACTAGCTCAGAGCTCCTACAATGAGCAGTTCTTC. This codes for CASSPPLAQSSYNEQFF. This chain joins TRBV18 and TRBJ2-1, with a tentative D call TRBD2 (6 bases). This CDR3 has 17 residues. Between the trimmed V and J ends, which lost 3 bases and 0 bases, there was a span of 15 bases. Germline assignment: CDR1 KGHSH and CDR2 LQKENI. Full variable domain (missing parts from reference TRBV18 and TRBJ2-1): NAGVMQNPRHLVRRRGQEARLRCSPMKGHSHVYWYRQLPEEGLKFMVYLQKENIIDESGMPKERFSAEFPKEGPSILRIQQVVRGDSAAYFCASSPPLAQSSYNEQFFGPGTRLTVL.

J is TRBJ1-1 and V is TRBV30; D unclear. From germline, CDR1 is GTSNPN and CDR2 SVGIG (reference sequence). V was trimmed by 4 bases and J by 5 bases, leaving 11 bases between them. The CDR3 extends over 12 amino acids. Written as DNA, the CDR3 is TGTGCCTGGACCGGCGGATGGACTGAAGCTTTCTTT. As protein: CAWTGGWTEAFF. The full variable domain, in which reference TRBV30 and TRBJ1-1 provide the parts outside the CDR3, is SQTIHQWPATLVQPVGSPLSLECTVEGTSNPNLYWYRQAAGRGLQLLFYSVGIGQISSEVPQNLSASRPQDRQFILSSKKLLLSDSGFYLCAWTGGWTEAFFGQGTRLTVV.

The chain has TRBV19 and TRBJ2-1, with a tentative D call TRBD1 (6 bases). V was cut by 5 bases and J by 0 bases, with 11 bases left in between. CDR1 is LNHDA, CDR2 SQIVND, per germline (reference sequence). CDR3 size: 15 residues. The CDR3 DNA sequence: TGTGCCAGTAGTTGGAGAGGGGGCTCCTACAATGAGCAGTTCTTC. Residues: CASSWRGGSYNEQFF. Using reference TRBV19 and TRBJ2-1 for the parts outside the CDR3, the full variable domain is DGGITQSPKYLFRKEGQNVTLSCEQNLNHDAMYWYRQDPGQGLRLIYYSQIVNDFQKGDIAEGYSVSREKKESFPLTVTSAQKNPTAFYLCASSWRGGSYNEQFFGPGTRLTVL.

The chain employs TRBV19 and TRBJ2-1; a possible D gene is TRBD1 (5 bases). Trimming took 7 bases from V and 0 from J, leaving 10 bases between them. Per the germline V gene, CDR1 is LNHDA and CDR2 is SQIVND (reference sequence). The CDR3 sequence is 14 residues long. This CDR3 reads CASMGRNSYNEQFF. CDR3 nucleotide sequence: TGTGCCAGTATGGGGCGGAACTCCTACAATGAGCAGTTCTTC.

The V gene is TRBV5-1, the J gene TRBJ2-3, with 8 bases identical to TRBD1. Germline assignment: CDR1 SGHRS and CDR2 YFSETQ. The CDR3 is 13 amino acids. J gave up 8 bases and V 0 bases, and 2 bases lay outside the gene matches. CDR3 sequence reads: CASSLEGQGTQYF. The CDR3, as DNA: TGCGCCAGCAGCTTGGAAGGACAGGGTACGCAGTATTTT.

The CDR3, as DNA: TGTGCCAGCAGTGACGGGAACAGAAATCAGCCCCAGCATTTT. Protein sequence: CASSDGNRNQPQHF. The J gene is TRBJ1-5, the V gene TRBV2; D is unresolved. V was shortened by 3 bases and J by 4 bases, with 10 bases between the two germline ends. Germline-derived CDR1 and CDR2 are SNHLY and FYNNEI. The CDR3 is 14 residues long.

The V call is TRBV2, the J call TRBJ2-7; tentative D call: TRBD2 (6 bases). The CDR3 sequence is 15 residues long. The V end lost 4 bases, the J end lost 2 bases, and 15 bases lay between the germline ends. Germline CDR1 is SNHLY and CDR2 is FYNNEI. CDR3 loop: CASSVEGGPAYEQYF. For the CDR3, the DNA is TGTGCCAGCAGTGTGGAGGGAGGTCCCGCCTACGAGCAGTACTTC.

CDR3 sequence reads: CAWMASGRWSYNEQFF. The CDR3 nucleotides read TGTGCCTGGATGGCTAGCGGGAGGTGGTCCTACAATGAGCAGTTCTTC. The rearrangement joins TRBV30 to TRBJ2-1; TRBD2 matches 11 bases. Germline lookup yields CDR1 GTSNPN and CDR2 SVGIG (reference sequence). The CDR3 spans 16 residues. V lost 4 bases and J lost 1; bases outside the gene matches: 6.